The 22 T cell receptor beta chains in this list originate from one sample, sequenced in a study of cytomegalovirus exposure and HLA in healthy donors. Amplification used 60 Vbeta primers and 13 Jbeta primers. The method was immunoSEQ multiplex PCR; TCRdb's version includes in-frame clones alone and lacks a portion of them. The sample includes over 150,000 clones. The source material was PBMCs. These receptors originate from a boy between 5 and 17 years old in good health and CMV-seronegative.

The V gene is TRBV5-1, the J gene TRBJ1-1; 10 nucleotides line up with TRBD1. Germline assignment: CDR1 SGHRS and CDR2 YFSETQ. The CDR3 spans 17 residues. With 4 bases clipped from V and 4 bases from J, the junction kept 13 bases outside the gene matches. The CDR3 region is CASSPAGTGVASTEAFF. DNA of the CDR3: TGCGCCAGCAGCCCCGCCGGGACAGGGGTTGCGAGCACTGAAGCTTTCTTT. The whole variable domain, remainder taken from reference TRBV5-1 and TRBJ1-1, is KAGVTQTPRYLIKTRGQQVTLSCSPISGHRSVSWYQQTPGQGLQFLFEYFSETQRNKGNFPGRFSGRQFSNSRSEMNVSTLELGDSALYLCASSPAGTGVASTEAFFGQGTRLTVV.

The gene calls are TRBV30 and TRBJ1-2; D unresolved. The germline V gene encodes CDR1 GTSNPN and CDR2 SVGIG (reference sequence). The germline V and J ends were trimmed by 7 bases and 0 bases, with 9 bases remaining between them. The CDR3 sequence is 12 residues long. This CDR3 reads CASSVSNYGYTF. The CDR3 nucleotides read TGTGCCTCCTCCGTGTCTAACTATGGCTACACCTTC.

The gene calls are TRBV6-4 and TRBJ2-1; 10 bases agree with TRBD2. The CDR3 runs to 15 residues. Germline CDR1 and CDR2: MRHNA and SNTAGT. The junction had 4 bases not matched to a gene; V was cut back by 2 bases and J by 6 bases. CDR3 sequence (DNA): TGTGCCAGCAGTGACGGTAGCGGGGGGATCAATGAGCAGTTCTTC. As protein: CASSDGSGGINEQFF.

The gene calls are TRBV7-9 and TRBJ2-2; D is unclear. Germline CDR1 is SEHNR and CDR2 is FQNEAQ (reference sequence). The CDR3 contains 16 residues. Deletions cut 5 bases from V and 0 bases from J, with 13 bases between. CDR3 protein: CASSIVLTPNTGELFF. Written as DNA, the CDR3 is TGTGCCAGCAGCATAGTATTGACACCGAACACCGGGGAGCTGTTTTTT.

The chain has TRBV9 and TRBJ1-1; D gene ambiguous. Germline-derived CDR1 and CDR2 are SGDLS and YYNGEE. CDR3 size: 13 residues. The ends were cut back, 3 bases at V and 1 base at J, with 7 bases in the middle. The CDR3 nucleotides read TGTGCCAGCAGCGCGGGAGGGAACACTGAAGCTTTCTTT. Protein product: CASSAGGNTEAFF.

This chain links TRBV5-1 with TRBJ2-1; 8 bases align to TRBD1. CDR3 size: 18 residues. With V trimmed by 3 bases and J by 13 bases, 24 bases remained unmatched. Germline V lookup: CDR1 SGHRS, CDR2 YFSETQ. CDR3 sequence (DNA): TGCGCCAGCAGCTCTGAGGATTATCGGACAGGGCCTAATTCGGGACAGTTCTTC. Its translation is CASSSEDYRTGPNSGQFF.

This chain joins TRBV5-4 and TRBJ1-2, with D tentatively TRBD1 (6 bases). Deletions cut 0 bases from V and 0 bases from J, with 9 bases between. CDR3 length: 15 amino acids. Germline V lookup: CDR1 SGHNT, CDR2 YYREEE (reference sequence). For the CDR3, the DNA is TGTGCCAGCAGCTTGGGGGACACTACTAACTATGGCTACACCTTC. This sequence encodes CASSLGDTTNYGYTF.

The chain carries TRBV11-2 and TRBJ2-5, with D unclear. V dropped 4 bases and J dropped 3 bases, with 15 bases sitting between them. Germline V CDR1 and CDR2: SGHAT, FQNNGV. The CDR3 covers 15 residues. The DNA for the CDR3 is TGTGCCAGCAGCTCACCACAGTTAAAGAAAGAGACCCAGTACTTC. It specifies CASSSPQLKKETQYF.

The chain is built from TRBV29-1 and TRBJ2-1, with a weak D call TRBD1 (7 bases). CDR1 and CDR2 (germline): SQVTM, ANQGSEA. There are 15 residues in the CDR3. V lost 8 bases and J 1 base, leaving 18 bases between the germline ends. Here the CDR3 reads CSTGGGRGSYNEQFF. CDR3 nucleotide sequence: TGCAGCACTGGAGGGGGCAGGGGATCCTACAATGAGCAGTTCTTC.

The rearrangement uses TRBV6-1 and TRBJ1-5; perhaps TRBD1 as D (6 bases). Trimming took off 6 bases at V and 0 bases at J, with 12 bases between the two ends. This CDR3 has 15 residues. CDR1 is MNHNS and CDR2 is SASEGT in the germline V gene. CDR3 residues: CASREQGNSNQPQHF. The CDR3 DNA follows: TGTGCCAGCAGAGAACAGGGAAATAGCAATCAGCCCCAGCATTTT.

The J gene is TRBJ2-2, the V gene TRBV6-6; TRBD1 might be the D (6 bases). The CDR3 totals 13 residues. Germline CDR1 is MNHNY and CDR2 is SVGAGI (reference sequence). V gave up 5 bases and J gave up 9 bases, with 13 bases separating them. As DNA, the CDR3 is TGTGCCAGCAGTACCAGGGACATGCGGGAGCTGTTTTTT. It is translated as CASSTRDMRELFF.

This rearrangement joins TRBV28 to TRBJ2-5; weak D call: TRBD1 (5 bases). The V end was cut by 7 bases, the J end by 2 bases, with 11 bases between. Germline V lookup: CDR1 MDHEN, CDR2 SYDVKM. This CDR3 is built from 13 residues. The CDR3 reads CASIDSSQETQYF. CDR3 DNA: TGTGCCAGCATCGACAGCTCACAAGAGACCCAGTACTTC.

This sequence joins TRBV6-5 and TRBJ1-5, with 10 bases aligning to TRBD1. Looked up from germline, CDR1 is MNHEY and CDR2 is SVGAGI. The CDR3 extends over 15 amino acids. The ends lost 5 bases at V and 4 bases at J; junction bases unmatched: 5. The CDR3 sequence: CASSLRQGANQPQHF. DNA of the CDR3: TGTGCCAGCAGTCTACGACAGGGGGCGAATCAGCCCCAGCATTTT.

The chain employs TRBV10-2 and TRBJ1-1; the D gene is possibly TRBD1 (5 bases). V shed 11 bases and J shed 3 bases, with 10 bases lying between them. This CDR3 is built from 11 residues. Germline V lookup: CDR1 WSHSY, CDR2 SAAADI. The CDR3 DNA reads TGCGCCTGTCGGGGGTACACTGAAGCTTTCTTT. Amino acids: CACRGYTEAFF.

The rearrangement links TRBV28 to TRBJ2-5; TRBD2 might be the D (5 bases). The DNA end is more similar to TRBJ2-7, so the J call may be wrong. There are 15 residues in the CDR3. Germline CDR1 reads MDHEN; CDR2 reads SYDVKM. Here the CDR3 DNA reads TGTGCCAGCAGTTCAGTCGGGATAGGTCATTACGAGCAGTACTTC. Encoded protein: CASSSVGIGHYEQYF.

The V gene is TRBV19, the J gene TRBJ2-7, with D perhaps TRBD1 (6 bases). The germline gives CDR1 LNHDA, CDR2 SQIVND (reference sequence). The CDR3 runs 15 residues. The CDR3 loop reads CAASPGVQGSYEQYF. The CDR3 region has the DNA TGTGCGGCGAGCCCAGGGGTCCAGGGTTCCTACGAGCAGTACTTC.

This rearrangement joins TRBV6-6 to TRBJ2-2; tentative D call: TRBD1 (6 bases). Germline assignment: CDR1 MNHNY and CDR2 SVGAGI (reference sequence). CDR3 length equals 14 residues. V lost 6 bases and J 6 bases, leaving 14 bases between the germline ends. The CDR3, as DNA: TGTGCCAGCAGGGACAGAGTAGAAGCCGGGGAGCTGTTTTTT. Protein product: CASRDRVEAGELFF.

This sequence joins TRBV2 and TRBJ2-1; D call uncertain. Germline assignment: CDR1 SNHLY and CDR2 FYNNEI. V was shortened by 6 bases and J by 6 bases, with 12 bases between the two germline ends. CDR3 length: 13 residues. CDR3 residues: CASSASGFNEQFF. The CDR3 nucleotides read TGTGCCAGCAGCGCCTCCGGTTTCAATGAGCAGTTCTTC.

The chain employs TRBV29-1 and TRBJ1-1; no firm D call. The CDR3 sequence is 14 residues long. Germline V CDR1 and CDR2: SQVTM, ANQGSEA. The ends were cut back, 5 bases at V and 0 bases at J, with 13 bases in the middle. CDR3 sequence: CSVSPGKLNTEAFF. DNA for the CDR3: TGCAGCGTTTCTCCAGGTAAATTGAACACTGAAGCTTTCTTT.

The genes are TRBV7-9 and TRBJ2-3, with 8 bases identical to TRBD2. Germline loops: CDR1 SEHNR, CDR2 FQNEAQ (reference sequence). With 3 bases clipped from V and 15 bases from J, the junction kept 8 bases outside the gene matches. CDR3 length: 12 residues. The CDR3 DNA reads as TGTGCCAGCAGCTTTTTTACGGGGGGGCTATATTTT. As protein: CASSFFTGGLYF.

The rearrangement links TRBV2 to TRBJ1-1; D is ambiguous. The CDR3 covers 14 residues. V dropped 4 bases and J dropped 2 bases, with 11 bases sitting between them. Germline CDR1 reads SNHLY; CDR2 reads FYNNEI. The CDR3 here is CASSVRPDNTEAFF. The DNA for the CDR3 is TGTGCCAGCAGTGTGAGGCCCGATAACACTGAAGCTTTCTTT.

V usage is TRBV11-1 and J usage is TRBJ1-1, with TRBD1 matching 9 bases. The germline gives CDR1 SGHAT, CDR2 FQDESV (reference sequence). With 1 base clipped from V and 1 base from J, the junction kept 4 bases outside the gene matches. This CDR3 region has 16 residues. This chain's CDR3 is CASSLGTGGGNTEAFF. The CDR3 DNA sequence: TGTGCCAGCAGCTTAGGAACAGGGGGCGGGAACACTGAAGCTTTCTTT.